The source of this TCR beta chain is a study of T cell changes during pregnancy in multiple sclerosis. Profiled with immunoSEQ multiplex PCR; TCRdb holds only in-frame clones, not every one. The sample has fewer than 35,000 clones, roughly 89% seen once. The CDR3 extends over 19 amino acids. The germline V gene encodes CDR1 SGHTA and CDR2 FQGNSA. The V gene end was trimmed by 1 base and the J gene end by 0 bases; junction bases not matched to a gene: 15. The chain couples TRBV7-2 to TRBJ2-7; 7 bases match TRBD1. The material sequenced was CD4+ T cells from peripheral blood mononuclear cells, taken in the third trimester of pregnancy. This receptor was taken from a female donor in good health, enrolled as a control in a pregnancy study. The CDR3 bases are TGTGCCAGCAGCTTAGTCCCCCTGCCCGGGACAGCCCCCTCCTACGAGCAGTACTTC. This encodes CASSLVPLPGTAPSYEQYF.